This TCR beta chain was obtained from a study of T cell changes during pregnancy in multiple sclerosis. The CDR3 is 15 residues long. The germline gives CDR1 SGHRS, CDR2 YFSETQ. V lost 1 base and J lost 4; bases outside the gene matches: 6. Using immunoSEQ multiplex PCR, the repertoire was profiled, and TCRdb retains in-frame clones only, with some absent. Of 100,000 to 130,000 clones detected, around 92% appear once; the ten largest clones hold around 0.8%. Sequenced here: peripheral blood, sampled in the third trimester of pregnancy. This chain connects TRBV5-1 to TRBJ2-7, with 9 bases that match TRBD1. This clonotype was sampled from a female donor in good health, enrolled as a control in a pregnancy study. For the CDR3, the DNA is TGCGCCAGCAGCTTGCGGAACAGGGGGCGTTACGAGCAGTACTTC. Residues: CASSLRNRGRYEQYF. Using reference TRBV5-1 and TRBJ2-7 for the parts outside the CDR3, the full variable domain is KAGVTQTPRYLIKTRGQQVTLSCSPISGHRSVSWYQQTPGQGLQFLFEYFSETQRNKGNFPGRFSGRQFSNSRSEMNVSTLELGDSALYLCASSLRNRGRYEQYFGPGTRLTVT.